This T cell receptor (beta chain) appears in the sequencing data of a study of tumor-infiltrating lymphocytes in primary liver carcinoma. From unsorted bulk tissue weighing roughly 19-32 mg, DNA and RNA were co-extracted. Starting from 500 ng of total RNA, TCR beta cDNA was produced with a primer in the constant region. Slightly modified ARM-PCR served as the procedure for the TCR beta libraries. These libraries came from three rounds of nested multiplex PCR. Both of the initial two PCR rounds ran for around 10 cycles and employed TRBV1-TRBV30 forward primers alongside a C-beta reverse primer. TCRdb recomputed calls from the multiplex PCR reads with MiXCR, one row per CDR3 protein. The table lists some 190,000 distinct CDR3 sequences, approximately 80% of them singletons, with 15% to 20% in the top ten. The CDR3 extends over 11 amino acids. Germline V gene sequence: CDR1 SQVTM, CDR2 ANQGSEA.

The sample comprised tumor tissue from primary liver carcinoma. This TCR came from a man aged 35 to 55 with primary liver carcinoma and hepatitis B virus infection. The V call is TRBV29-1, the J call TRBJ1-2, with D possibly matching TRBD1 (5 bases). CDR3 sequence: CRVGQASSYTF. For the CDR3, the DNA is TGCAGGGTAGGACAAGCATCAAGCTACACCTTC.